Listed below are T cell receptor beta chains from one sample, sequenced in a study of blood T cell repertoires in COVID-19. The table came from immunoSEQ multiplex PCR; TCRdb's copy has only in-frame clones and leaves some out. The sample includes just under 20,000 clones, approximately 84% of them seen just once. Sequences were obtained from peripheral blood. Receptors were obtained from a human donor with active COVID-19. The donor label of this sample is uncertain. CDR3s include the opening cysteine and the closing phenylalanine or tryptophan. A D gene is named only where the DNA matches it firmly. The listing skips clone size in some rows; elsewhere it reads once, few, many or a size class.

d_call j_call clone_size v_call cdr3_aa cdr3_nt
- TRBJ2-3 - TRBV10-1 CASSDRLLTDTQYF TGCGCCAGCAGTGATCGACTATTGACAGATACGCAGTATTTT
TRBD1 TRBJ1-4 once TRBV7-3 CASSISGTGAEKLFF TGTGCCAGCAGCATTTCCGGGACAGGGGCAGAAAAACTGTTTTTT
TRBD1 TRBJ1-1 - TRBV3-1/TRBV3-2 CASSQHRGPNTEAFF TGTGCCAGCAGCCAGCACAGGGGCCCCAACACTGAAGCTTTCTTT
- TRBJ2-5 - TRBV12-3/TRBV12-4 CASSSYQETQYF TGTGCCAGCAGTTCGTACCAAGAGACCCAGTACTTC
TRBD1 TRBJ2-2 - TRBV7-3 CASRTGQGRTGELFF TGTGCCAGCCGGACGGGACAGGGGAGAACCGGGGAGCTGTTTTTT
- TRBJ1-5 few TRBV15 CATSRDSQPQHF TGTGCCACCAGCAGAGATAGTCAGCCCCAGCATTTT
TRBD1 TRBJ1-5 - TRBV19 CASSARQGAGQPQHF TGTGCCAGTAGTGCAAGACAGGGGGCAGGTCAGCCCCAGCATTTT
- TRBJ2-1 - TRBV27 CASSLYGFGGPYEQFF TGTGCCAGCAGTTTATACGGGTTCGGAGGGCCCTATGAGCAGTTCTTC
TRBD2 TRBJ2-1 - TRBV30 CAWSVETSGGAFHQSYNEQFF TGTGCCTGGAGTGTAGAGACTAGCGGGGGGGCTTTTCACCAGTCCTACAATGAGCAGTTCTTC
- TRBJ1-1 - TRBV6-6 CASTPQGVGGAFF TGTGCCAGCACCCCACAAGGGGTGGGTGGCGCTTTCTTT
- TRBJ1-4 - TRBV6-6 CASSYAGTENEKLFF TGTGCCAGCAGTTACGCCGGGACTGAGAATGAAAAACTGTTTTTT
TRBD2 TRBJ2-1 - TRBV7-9 CASSVSGTSYNEQFF TGTGCCAGCAGTGTTAGCGGGACCTCCTACAATGAGCAGTTCTTC
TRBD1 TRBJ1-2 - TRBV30 CAWSITGGSSGYTF TGTGCCTGGAGTATCACAGGGGGAAGTTCTGGCTACACCTTC
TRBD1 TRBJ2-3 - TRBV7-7 CASSTGTGTDTQYF TGTGCTAGCAGTACCGGGACAGGCACAGATACGCAGTATTTT
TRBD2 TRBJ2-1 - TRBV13 CASSTILADKYNEQFF TGTGCCAGCAGCACCATCCTAGCGGATAAATACAATGAGCAGTTCTTC
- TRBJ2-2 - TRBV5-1 CASSLGSGPSLNTGELFF TGCGCCAGCAGCTTGGGCAGCGGCCCTAGCCTGAACACCGGGGAGCTGTTTTTT
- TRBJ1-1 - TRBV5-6 CASSLGVREPPEAFF TGTGCCAGCAGCTTGGGTGTCAGGGAACCCCCTGAAGCTTTCTTT
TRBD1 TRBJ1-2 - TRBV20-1 CSASRDRGYYGYTF TGCAGTGCTAGTCGGGACAGGGGTTACTATGGCTACACCTTC
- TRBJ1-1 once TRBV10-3 CAISVAGAGTEAFF TGTGCCATCAGTGTCGCGGGGGCGGGCACTGAAGCTTTCTTT
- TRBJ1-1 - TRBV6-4 CASSDSWLSTEAFF TGTGCCAGCAGTGACTCTTGGCTCTCTACTGAAGCTTTCTTT
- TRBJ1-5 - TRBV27 CASSYDRDSNQPQHF TGTGCCAGCAGCTACGACAGAGATAGCAATCAGCCCCAGCATTTT
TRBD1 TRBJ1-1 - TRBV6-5 CASSYRGTGGAFF TGTGCCAGCAGCTACCGGGGGACAGGGGGAGCTTTCTTT
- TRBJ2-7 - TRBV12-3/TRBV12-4 CASRLDSSYEQYF TGTGCCAGCAGATTAGACAGCTCCTACGAGCAGTACTTC
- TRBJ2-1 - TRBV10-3 CASQRYEGGEQFF TGTGCCAGCCAGCGGTATGAGGGGGGGGAGCAGTTCTTC
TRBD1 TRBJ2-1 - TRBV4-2 CASTRGTGTYNEQFF TGTGCCAGCACCCGAGGGACAGGGACCTACAATGAGCAGTTCTTC
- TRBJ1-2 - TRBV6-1 CASSEARLGGYTF TGTGCCAGCAGTGAAGCGCGGCTCGGGGGCTACACCTTC
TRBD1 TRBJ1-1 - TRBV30 CASLRGDTEAFF TGTGCCTCCCTCAGGGGGGACACTGAAGCTTTCTTT
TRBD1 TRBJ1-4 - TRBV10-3 CAISESKGAINEKLFF TGTGCCATCAGTGAGTCGAAGGGGGCCATAAATGAAAAACTGTTTTTT
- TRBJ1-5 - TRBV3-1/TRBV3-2 CASSQGGSQPQHF TGTGCCAGCAGCCAAGGAGGCTCTCAGCCCCAGCATTTT
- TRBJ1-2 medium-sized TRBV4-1 CASASTTGDLIGGYTF TGCGCCAGCGCGAGTACGACAGGAGACCTAATTGGGGGCTACACCTTC
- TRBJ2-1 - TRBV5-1 CASSPRTTYNEQFF TGCGCCAGCAGCCCAAGGACTACTTACAATGAGCAGTTCTTC
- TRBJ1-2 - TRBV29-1 CSVEEGGLVGYTF TGCAGCGTTGAAGAAGGAGGGCTTGTTGGCTACACCTTC
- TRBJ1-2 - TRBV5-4 CASSLEGFTGGYTF TGTGCCAGCAGCTTGGAGGGTTTCACGGGGGGCTACACCTTC
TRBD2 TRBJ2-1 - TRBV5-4 CASSLRLAGIDNEQFF TGTGCCAGCAGCTTGAGACTAGCGGGGATAGACAATGAGCAGTTCTTC
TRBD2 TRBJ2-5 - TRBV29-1 CSVEVRLAEGRQETQYF TGCAGCGTTGAGGTTCGGCTAGCGGAAGGCAGACAAGAGACCCAGTACTTC
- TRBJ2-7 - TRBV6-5 CASSPPGYEQYF TGTGCCAGCAGTCCCCCGGGCTACGAGCAGTACTTC
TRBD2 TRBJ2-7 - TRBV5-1 CASSLETSGGYEQYF TGCGCCAGCAGCTTGGAAACCAGCGGGGGCTACGAGCAGTACTTC
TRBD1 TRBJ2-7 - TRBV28 CASSPLGTGGEEQYF TGTGCCAGCAGCCCTTTGGGGACAGGGGGGGAAGAGCAGTACTTC
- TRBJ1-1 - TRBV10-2 CASSPGNTEAFF TGCGCCAGCAGTCCGGGGAACACTGAAGCTTTCTTT
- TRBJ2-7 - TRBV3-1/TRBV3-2 CASSSGPSSYEQYF TGTGCCAGCAGCAGCGGGCCCAGCTCCTACGAGCAGTACTTC
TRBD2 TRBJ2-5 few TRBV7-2 CASSPIGTSGGQETQYF TGTGCCAGCAGCCCTATAGGGACTAGCGGGGGGCAAGAGACCCAGTACTTC
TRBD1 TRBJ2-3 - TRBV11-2 CASSLQGAYTDTQYF TGTGCCAGCAGCTTACAGGGGGCCTATACAGATACGCAGTATTTT
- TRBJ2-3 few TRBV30 CAWTPRYHRDTDTQYF TGTGCCTGGACCCCCCGGTATCACAGGGACACAGATACGCAGTATTTT
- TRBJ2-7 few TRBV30 CAWNRDDNEQYF TGTGCCTGGAATCGGGATGATAACGAGCAGTACTTC
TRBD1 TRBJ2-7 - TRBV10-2 CASRAQAGGHEQYF TGCGCCAGCAGGGCTCAGGCAGGGGGTCACGAGCAGTACTTC
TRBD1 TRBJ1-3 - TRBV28 CASTLQTGYGNTIYF TGTGCCAGCACCTTACAGACAGGGTATGGAAACACCATATATTTT
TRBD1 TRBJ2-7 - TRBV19 CASSPKYAGTGEYEQYF TGTGCCAGTAGCCCTAAGTACGCCGGGACAGGGGAGTACGAGCAGTACTTC
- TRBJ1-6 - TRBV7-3 CASSLRERYNSPLHF TGTGCCAGCAGTTTAAGAGAGAGGTATAATTCACCCCTCCACTTT
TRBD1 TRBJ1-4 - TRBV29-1 CSVQGTGVGEKLFF TGCAGCGTTCAAGGGACAGGGGTTGGGGAAAAACTGTTTTTT
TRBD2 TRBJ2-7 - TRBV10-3 CAIAPGGPSYEQYF TGTGCCATCGCGCCGGGAGGGCCGAGTTACGAGCAGTACTTC
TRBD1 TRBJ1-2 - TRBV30 CACQEGQGAPRDYGYTF TGTGCCTGCCAAGAAGGACAGGGGGCACCCCGGGACTATGGCTACACCTTC
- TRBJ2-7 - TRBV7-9 CASSLFLGVHYEQYF TGTGCCAGCAGCTTATTTCTGGGAGTCCACTACGAGCAGTACTTC
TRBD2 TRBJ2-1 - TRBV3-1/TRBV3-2 CASSPGLAGGHSYNEQFF TGTGCCAGCAGCCCGGGACTAGCGGGGGGGCACTCCTACAATGAGCAGTTCTTC